This T cell receptor (beta chain) stems from a study of T-cell memory formation after mild COVID-19. The CDR3 extends over 13 amino acids. V was pared by 3 bases and J by 4 bases, with 7 bases between. Germline V gene data show CDR1 as MGHRA and CDR2 as YSYEKL. There are a few counts of this clonotype. TCRdb used MiXCR to reprocess the 5' RACE reads, holding one entry per CDR3 protein. The table records approximately 560,000 distinct CDR3 sequences, roughly 17% of them present only once. The chain couples TRBV4-1 to TRBJ1-3; D call uncertain. The sequenced material came from PBMCs or a T cell subset sorted from them (not recorded which). The sequence was collected from an adult woman who had mild COVID-19 (a few samples of this study predate the infection). Cell type and time point are not known. CDR3 residues: CASSHLLGNTIYF. The CDR3 coding sequence is TGCGCCAGCAGCCACCTTCTAGGAAACACCATATATTTT.